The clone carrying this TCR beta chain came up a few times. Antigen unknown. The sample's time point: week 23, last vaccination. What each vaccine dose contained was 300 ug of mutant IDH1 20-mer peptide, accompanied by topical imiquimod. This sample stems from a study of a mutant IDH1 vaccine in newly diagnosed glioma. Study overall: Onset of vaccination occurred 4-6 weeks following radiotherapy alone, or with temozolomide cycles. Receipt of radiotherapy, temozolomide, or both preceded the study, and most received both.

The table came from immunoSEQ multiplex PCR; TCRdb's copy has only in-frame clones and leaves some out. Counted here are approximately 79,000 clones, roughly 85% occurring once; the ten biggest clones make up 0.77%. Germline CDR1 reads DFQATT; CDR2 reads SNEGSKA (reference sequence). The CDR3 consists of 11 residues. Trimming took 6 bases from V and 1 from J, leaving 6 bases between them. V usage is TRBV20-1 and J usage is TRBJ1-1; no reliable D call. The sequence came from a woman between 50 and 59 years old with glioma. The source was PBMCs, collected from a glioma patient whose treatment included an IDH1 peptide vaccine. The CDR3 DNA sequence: TGCAGTGCCGCCCGGAACACTGAAGCTTTCTTT. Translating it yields CSAARNTEAFF.